This is a list of T cell receptor beta chains from one sample in a study of beta chain features in type 1 diabetes. Libraries were prepared by immunoSEQ multiplex PCR; TCRdb keeps only in-frame clonotypes and omits some of them. The table has 200,000 to 250,000 clones, roughly 70% seen once. Specimen: naive CD4+ T cells from blood. These receptors were collected from a man aged 30 to 45 in good health. The CDR3 runs from the conserved cysteine through the conserved F or W.

V gene	J gene	CDR3 protein
TRBV30	TRBJ1-2	CAWNQRWTGSRGGYTF
TRBV7-2	TRBJ2-1	CASSSGGYNEQFF
TRBV2	TRBJ2-7	CASLMPGIGGYEQYF
TRBV18	TRBJ2-1	CASSPSTGLLSNEQFF
TRBV30	TRBJ1-6	CAWSGPGQGASPLHF
TRBV20-1	TRBJ2-7	CSASYLQYF
TRBV9	TRBJ2-1	CASSVVGGHEQFF
TRBV4-3	TRBJ2-5	CASSRRTGPETQYF
TRBV29-1	TRBJ2-3	CSVEQVLTDTQYF
TRBV4-1	TRBJ1-5	CASSQGANSNQPQHF
TRBV30	TRBJ2-1	CAWSLAGFHLGGQFF
TRBV15	TRBJ2-1	CATSRDRGAALREQFF
TRBV7-2	TRBJ2-5	CASSPAGRARETQYF
TRBV30	TRBJ2-3	CAWSPTDTQYF
TRBV28	TRBJ2-1	CASRTSRNEQFF
TRBV5-1	TRBJ2-1	CASSSGEMSSYNEQFF